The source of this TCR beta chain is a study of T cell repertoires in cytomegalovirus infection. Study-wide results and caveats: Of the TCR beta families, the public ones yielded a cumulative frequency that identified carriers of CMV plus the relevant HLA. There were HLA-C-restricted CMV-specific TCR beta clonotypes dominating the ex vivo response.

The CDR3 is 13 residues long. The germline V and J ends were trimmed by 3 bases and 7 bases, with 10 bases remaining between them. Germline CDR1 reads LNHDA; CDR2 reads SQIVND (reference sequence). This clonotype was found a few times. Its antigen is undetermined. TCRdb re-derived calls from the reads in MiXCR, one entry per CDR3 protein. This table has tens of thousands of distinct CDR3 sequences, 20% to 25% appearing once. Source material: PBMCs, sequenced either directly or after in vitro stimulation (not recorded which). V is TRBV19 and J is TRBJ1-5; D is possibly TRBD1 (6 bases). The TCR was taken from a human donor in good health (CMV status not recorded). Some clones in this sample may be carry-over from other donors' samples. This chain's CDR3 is CASSIAQGQPQHF. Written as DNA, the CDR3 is TGTGCCAGTAGTATTGCTCAGGGGCAGCCCCAGCATTTT.